Listed here are 5 T cell receptor beta chains from one sample, sequenced in a study of T cell repertoires in cytomegalovirus infection. Using its own MiXCR run on the reads, TCRdb lists one record per CDR3 protein. Here the sample spans about 530,000 distinct CDR3 sequences, roughly 29% being singletons. Specimen: PBMCs. The receptors here all came from a human donor in good health (CMV status not recorded). Some clones in this sample may be carry-over from other donors' samples.

This clonotype was seen a few times. The rearrangement links TRBV5-4 to TRBJ2-1; D gene ambiguous. Germline V gene data show CDR1 as SGHNT and CDR2 as YYREEE (reference sequence). V was clipped by 3 bases and J by 15 bases, with 22 bases between them. This CDR3 has 14 residues. The CDR3 region is CASSSALDGAHPFF. The CDR3 bases are TGTGCCAGCAGCTCGGCCTTGGACGGAGCACATCCGTTCTTC.

The chain links TRBV20-1 to TRBJ1-5, with 8 bases identical to TRBD1. The germline V gene encodes CDR1 DFQATT and CDR2 SNEGSKA (reference sequence). The CDR3 spans 14 residues. With V trimmed by 1 base and J by 4 bases, 3 bases remained unmatched. The CDR3 DNA sequence: TGCAGTGCTAGAGGGGACAGGAGAAATCAGCCCCAGCATTTT. It encodes CSARGDRRNQPQHF.

This clonotype was counted at least ten times. The chain employs TRBV7-8 and TRBJ1-5; D is uncertain. V was cut by 3 bases and J by 4 bases, with 22 bases left in between. This CDR3 spans 18 amino acids. Germline lookup yields CDR1 SGHVS and CDR2 FQNEAQ. CDR3 in DNA: TGTGCCAGCAGCTTTCGGCAGGACCCCTGGATCCGAAATCAGCCCCAGCATTTT. As protein: CASSFRQDPWIRNQPQHF.

This clonotype was detected only once. J is TRBJ2-1 and V is TRBV11-2; D unresolved. Germline loops: CDR1 SGHAT, CDR2 FQNNGV. Trimming removed 1 base at V and 10 bases at J, with 11 bases between. The CDR3 spans 13 residues. In DNA form, the CDR3 reads TGTGCCAGCAGCTTAGGCACTCCCAGAGAGCAGTTCTTC. The encoded protein is CASSLGTPREQFF.

This clonotype was counted between two and nine times. V is TRBV11-2 and J is TRBJ2-1; 7 nucleotides align to TRBD1. The CDR3 has 16 residues. CDR1 and CDR2 (germline): SGHAT, FQNNGV. Losses at the gene ends were 1 base for V and 1 base for J; bases not matched to a gene: 4. The CDR3 DNA reads as TGTGCCAGCAGCTTAGCGACAGGGTGGTCCTACAATGAGCAGTTCTTC. Amino acid sequence: CASSLATGWSYNEQFF.